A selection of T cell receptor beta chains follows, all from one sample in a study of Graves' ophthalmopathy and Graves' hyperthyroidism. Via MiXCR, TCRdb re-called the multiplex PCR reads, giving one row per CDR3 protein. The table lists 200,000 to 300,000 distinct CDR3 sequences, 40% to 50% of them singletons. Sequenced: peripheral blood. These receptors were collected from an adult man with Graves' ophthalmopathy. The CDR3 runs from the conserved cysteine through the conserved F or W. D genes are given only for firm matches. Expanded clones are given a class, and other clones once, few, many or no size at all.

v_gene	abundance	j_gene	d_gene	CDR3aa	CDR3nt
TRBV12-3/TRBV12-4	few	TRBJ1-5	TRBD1	CASSSGTGGSNQPQHF	TGTGCCAGCAGTAGCGGGACAGGAGGTAGCAATCAGCCCCAGCATTTT
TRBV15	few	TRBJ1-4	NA	CATSSRGGLTNEKLFF	TGTGCCACCAGCTCCAGAGGAGGCTTAACTAATGAAAAACTGTTTTTT
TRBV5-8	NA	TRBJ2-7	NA	CASSLSYRAAYEQYF	TGTGCCAGCAGCCTAAGCTACAGGGCCGCCTACGAGCAGTACTTC
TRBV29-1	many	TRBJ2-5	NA	CSVPGKETQYF	TGCAGCGTCCCTGGGAAGGAGACCCAGTACTTC
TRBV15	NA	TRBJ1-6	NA	CATKDDRTHSALHF	TGTGCCACCAAAGACGACAGGACCCATTCGGCCCTCCACTTT
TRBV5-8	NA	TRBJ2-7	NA	CASVGRRLDEQYF	TGTGCCAGTGTGGGGCGCCGACTGGACGAGCAGTACTTC
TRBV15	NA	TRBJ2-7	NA	CATSRDFSGHGQYF	TGTGCCACCAGCAGAGACTTTTCAGGGCACGGGCAGTACTTC
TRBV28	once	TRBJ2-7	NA	CASSAPDREVNEQYF	TGTGCCAGCAGTGCGCCCGACAGGGAGGTCAACGAGCAGTACTTC
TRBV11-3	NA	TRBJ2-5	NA	CASSLGTPLETQYF	TGTGCCAGCAGCTTAGGTACCCCCTTAGAGACCCAGTACTTC
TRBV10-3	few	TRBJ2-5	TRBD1	CAINPGQGLGTQYF	TGTGCCATCAACCCGGGACAGGGGCTTGGGACCCAGTACTTC
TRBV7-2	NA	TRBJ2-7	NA	CASSLGVRSSYEQYF	TGTGCCAGCAGCCTGGGGGTGCGGAGCTCCTACGAGCAGTACTTC
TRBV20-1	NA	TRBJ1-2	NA	CSARVFEGVQGYTF	TGCAGTGCTAGAGTTTTTGAAGGGGTTCAAGGCTACACCTTC
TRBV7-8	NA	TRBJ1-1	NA	CARNVKSGTKNTEAFF	TGTGCCAGAAACGTAAAATCCGGGACAAAGAACACTGAAGCTTTCTTT
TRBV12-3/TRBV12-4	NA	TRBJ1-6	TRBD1	CASSLGSGGYSPLHF	TGTGCCAGCAGTTTAGGGTCAGGGGGCTATTCACCCCTCCACTTT
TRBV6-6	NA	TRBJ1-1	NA	CASSYAAGRIPTEAFF	TGTGCCAGCAGTTACGCGGCAGGGAGAATTCCGACTGAAGCTTTCTTT
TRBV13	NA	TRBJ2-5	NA	CASSLRADIEGETQYF	TGTGCCAGCAGCTTAAGGGCGGACATCGAGGGAGAGACCCAGTACTTC
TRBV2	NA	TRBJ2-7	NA	CASSEGGHLYEQYF	TGTGCCAGCAGTGAAGGGGGACACCTCTACGAGCAGTACTTC
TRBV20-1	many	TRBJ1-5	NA	CSATYRNQPQHF	TGCAGTGCCACCTACCGGAATCAGCCCCAGCATTTT
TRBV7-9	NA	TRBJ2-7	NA	CASTLHGGGDEQYF	TGTGCCAGCACATTACACGGGGGCGGGGACGAGCAGTACTTC
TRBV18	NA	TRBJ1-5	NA	CASSPSGLGFADQPQHF	TGTGCCAGCTCACCGTCAGGGCTCGGGTTTGCGGATCAGCCCCAGCATTTT
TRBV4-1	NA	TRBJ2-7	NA	CASSPSATRNEQYF	TGCGCCAGCAGCCCAAGTGCCACTAGGAACGAGCAGTACTTC
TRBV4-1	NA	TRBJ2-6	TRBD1	CASSQGLRGQGPGANVLTF	TGCGCCAGCAGCCAAGGGCTCAGGGGGCAGGGTCCTGGGGCCAACGTCCTGACTTTC
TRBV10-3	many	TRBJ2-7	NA	CAISENREQYF	TGTGCCATCAGTGAAAACAGGGAGCAGTACTTC
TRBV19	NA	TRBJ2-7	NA	CASSIDLGWEQYF	TGTGCCAGTAGTATAGATCTGGGGTGGGAGCAGTACTTC
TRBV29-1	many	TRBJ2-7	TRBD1	CSAGQGPRHEQYF	TGCAGCGCCGGACAGGGTCCCAGGCACGAGCAGTACTTC
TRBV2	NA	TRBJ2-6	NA	CASSDRRNSGANVLTF	TGTGCCAGCAGTGACAGGCGGAACTCTGGGGCCAACGTCCTGACTTTC
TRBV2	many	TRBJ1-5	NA	CASSTRASNQPQHF	TGTGCCAGCAGTACCAGGGCCAGCAATCAGCCCCAGCATTTT
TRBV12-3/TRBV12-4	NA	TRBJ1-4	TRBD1	CASSRQGAYEKLFF	TGTGCCAGCAGTCGACAGGGGGCCTATGAAAAACTGTTTTTT
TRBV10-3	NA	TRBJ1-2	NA	CAISGQANDYGYTF	TGTGCCATCAGTGGACAGGCGAACGACTATGGCTACACCTTC
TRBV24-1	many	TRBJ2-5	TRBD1	CATEKTGEETQYF	TGTGCCACCGAGAAAACAGGGGAAGAGACCCAGTACTTC
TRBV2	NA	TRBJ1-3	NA	CASTQGVTIYF	TGTGCCAGCACCCAAGGGGTCACCATATATTTT
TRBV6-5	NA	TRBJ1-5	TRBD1	CASRLRQGYSNQPQHF	TGTGCCAGCAGGCTTAGACAGGGATATAGCAATCAGCCCCAGCATTTT
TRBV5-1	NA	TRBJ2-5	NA	CASSFGQGRGETQYF	TGCGCCAGCAGCTTCGGGCAGGGGAGGGGAGAGACCCAGTACTTC